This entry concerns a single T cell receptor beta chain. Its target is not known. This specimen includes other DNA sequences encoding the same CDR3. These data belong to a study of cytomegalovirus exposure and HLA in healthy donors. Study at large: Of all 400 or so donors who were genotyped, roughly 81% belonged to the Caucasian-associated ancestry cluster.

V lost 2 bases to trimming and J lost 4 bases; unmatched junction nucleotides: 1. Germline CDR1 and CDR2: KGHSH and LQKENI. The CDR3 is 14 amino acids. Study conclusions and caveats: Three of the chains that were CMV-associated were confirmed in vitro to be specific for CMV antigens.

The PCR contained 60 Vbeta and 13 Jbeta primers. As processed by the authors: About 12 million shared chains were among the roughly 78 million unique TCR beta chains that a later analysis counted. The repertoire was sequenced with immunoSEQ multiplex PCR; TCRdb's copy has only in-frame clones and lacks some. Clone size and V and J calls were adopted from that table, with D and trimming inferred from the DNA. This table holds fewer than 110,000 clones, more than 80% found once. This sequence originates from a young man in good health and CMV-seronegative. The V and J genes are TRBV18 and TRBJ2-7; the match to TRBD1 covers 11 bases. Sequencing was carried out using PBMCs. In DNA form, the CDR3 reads TGTGCCAGCTCACCAGGACAGGGGGCTTACGAGCAGTACTTC. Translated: CASSPGQGAYEQYF.